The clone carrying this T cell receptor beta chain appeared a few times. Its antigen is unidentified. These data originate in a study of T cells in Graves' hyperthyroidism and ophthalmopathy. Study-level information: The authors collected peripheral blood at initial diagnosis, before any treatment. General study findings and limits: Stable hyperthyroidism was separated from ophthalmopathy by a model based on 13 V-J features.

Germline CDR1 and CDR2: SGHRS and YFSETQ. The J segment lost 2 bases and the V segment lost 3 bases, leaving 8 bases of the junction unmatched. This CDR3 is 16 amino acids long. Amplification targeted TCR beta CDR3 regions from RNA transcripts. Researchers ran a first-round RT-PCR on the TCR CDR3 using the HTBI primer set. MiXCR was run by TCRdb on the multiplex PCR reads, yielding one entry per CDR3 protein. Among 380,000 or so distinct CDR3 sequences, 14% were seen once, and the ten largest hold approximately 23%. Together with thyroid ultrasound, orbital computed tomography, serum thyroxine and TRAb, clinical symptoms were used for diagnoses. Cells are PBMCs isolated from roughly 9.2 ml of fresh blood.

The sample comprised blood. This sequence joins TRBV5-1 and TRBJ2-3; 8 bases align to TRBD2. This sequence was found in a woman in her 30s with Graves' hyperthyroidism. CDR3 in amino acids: CASSSVREGHTDTQYF. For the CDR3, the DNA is TGCGCCAGCAGCTCCGTCCGGGAGGGACACACAGATACGCAGTATTTT. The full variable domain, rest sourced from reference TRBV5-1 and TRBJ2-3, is KAGVTQTPRYLIKTRGQQVTLSCSPISGHRSVSWYQQTPGQGLQFLFEYFSETQRNKGNFPGRFSGRQFSNSRSEMNVSTLELGDSALYLCASSSVREGHTDTQYFGPGTRLTVL.